This T cell receptor beta chain originates from a study of T cell changes during pregnancy in multiple sclerosis. This CDR3 is built from 15 residues. Germline V lookup: CDR1 MNHNS, CDR2 SASEGT. J lost 2 bases, V lost 6 bases, and 6 bases had no gene match. TCRdb's table, derived via immunoSEQ multiplex PCR, lists solely in-frame clones and lacks some. Of under 120,000 clones in the sample, approximately 90% were seen once. The rearrangement joins TRBV6-1 to TRBJ1-2; 10 nucleotides match TRBD1. This sequence was found in a female donor with multiple sclerosis, enrolled in a pregnancy study. Sequenced material: peripheral blood, taken after pregnancy. The CDR3: CASRGGQGRNYGYTF. The CDR3 nucleotides are TGTGCCAGCAGAGGGGGACAGGGGAGAAACTATGGCTACACCTTC.